The next 19 T cell receptor beta chains were all read from a single sample in a study of cytomegalovirus exposure and HLA in healthy donors. Use of 60 Vbeta and 13 Jbeta primers characterized the PCR. Produced via immunoSEQ multiplex PCR; TCRdb's table is partial and in-frame only. The sample comprises about 150,000 clones, approximately 9% of which are singletons, and about 1.7% rests with the top ten. Sequenced sample: PBMCs. Every receptor here comes from a male donor in good health and CMV-seronegative.

Only a few counts were recorded for this clone. The chain combines TRBV4-2 with TRBJ2-7, with D possibly being TRBD2 (6 bases). Trimming pared 0 bases from V and 9 bases from J, leaving 21 bases between. Germline CDR1 LGHNA, CDR2 YNFKEQ. The CDR3 is 16 residues long. CDR3 region: CASSQELRDFYDGQYF. The CDR3 DNA sequence: TGTGCCAGCAGCCAAGAGTTGCGGGACTTCTACGATGGGCAGTACTTC.

This clone was counted only a few times. The CDR3 reads CASTTQQGGAEAFF. The CDR3 nucleotides are TGTGCCAGCACTACCCAACAGGGAGGGGCTGAAGCTTTCTTT. The chain carries TRBV6-6 and TRBJ1-1; D might be TRBD1 (6 bases). There are 14 residues in the CDR3. Germline V lookup: CDR1 MNHNY, CDR2 SVGAGI (reference sequence). V gave up 7 bases and J gave up 6 bases, with 18 bases separating them.

Comment on this clone: This sample includes further DNA sequences coding for the same CDR3. The chain uses TRBV5-1 and TRBJ2-3, with 9 bases identical to TRBD2. The CDR3 loop spans 16 amino acids. From germline, CDR1 is SGHRS and CDR2 YFSETQ. The V and J ends lost 0 bases and 2 bases, in that order; junction bases with no gene match: 4. The DNA of the CDR3 is TGCGCCAGCAGCTTGGGAGCGGGGGGCTCCACAGATACGCAGTATTTT. Its translation: CASSLGAGGSTDTQYF.

This clone was recorded a few times. The chain is built from TRBV18 and TRBJ1-3; D is possibly TRBD1 (5 bases). Germline CDR1 is KGHSH and CDR2 is LQKENI. The CDR3 totals 14 residues. Trimming took 3 bases from V and 4 from J, leaving 10 bases between them. The CDR3 loop is CASSPGTSGNTIYF. In DNA form, the CDR3 reads TGTGCCAGCTCACCCGGGACTTCCGGAAACACCATATATTTT.

This clone has more than one count but fewer than ten. CDR3 sequence reads: CASSPWEADAYEQYF. The CDR3 coding sequence is TGTGCCAGCAGCCCCTGGGAAGCGGATGCCTACGAGCAGTACTTC. This chain joins TRBV7-6 and TRBJ2-7; D may be TRBD2 (5 bases). The germline V gene has CDR1 SGHVS and CDR2 FNYEAQ. This CDR3 is built from 15 residues. Between the trimmed V and J ends, which lost 5 bases and 2 bases, there was a span of 16 bases.

The V call is TRBV7-9, the J call TRBJ2-1, with D perhaps matching TRBD1 (6 bases). The ends were cut back, 5 bases at V and 0 bases at J, with 11 bases in the middle. Germline V gene data show CDR1 as SEHNR and CDR2 as FQNEAQ (reference sequence). The CDR3 consists of 15 residues. The CDR3 sequence: CASSAQGPSYNEQFF. Here the CDR3 DNA reads TGTGCCAGCAGCGCACAGGGACCCTCCTACAATGAGCAGTTCTTC. The whole variable domain, filled in from reference TRBV7-9 and TRBJ2-1, reads DTGVSQNPRHKITKRGQNVTFRCDPISEHNRLYWYRQTLGQGPEFLTYFQNEAQLEKSRLLSDRFSAERPKGSFSTLEIQRTEQGDSAMYLCASSAQGPSYNEQFFGPGTRLTVL.

There are a few counts of this clone. The genes are TRBV28 and TRBJ2-7, with a possible D match to TRBD2 (5 bases). Looked up from germline, CDR1 is MDHEN and CDR2 is SYDVKM. Trimming pared 7 bases from V and 3 bases from J, leaving 19 bases between. The CDR3 extends over 15 amino acids. The CDR3 nucleotides are TGTGCCAGCACAACCCCGTCTCGGGGTCTCTACGAGCAGTACTTC. Translated: CASTTPSRGLYEQYF.

This clone has more than one count but fewer than ten. CDR3 sequence (DNA): TGTGCCTGGAGACTGGGGGCTAGCGGGAGCCCATCCCGTGCCTACGAGCAGTACTTC. Translating gives CAWRLGASGSPSRAYEQYF. The chain couples TRBV30 to TRBJ2-7; 10 bases match TRBD2. From germline, CDR1 is GTSNPN and CDR2 SVGIG (reference sequence). This CDR3 spans 19 amino acids. V dropped 3 bases and J dropped 2; count of bases not matched to a gene: 19.

This clone has just a few counts. This chain uses TRBV27 with TRBJ2-3, with 14 bases lining up with TRBD2. After removal of 3 bases from V and 4 bases from J, the junction contained 3 bases not matched to a gene. The V gene's germline CDR1 is MNHEY and CDR2 SMNVEV (reference sequence). The CDR3 is made up of 16 amino acids. This CDR3 reads CASSLTSGGDPDTQYF. The CDR3, as DNA: TGTGCCAGCAGTTTGACTAGCGGGGGGGATCCAGATACGCAGTATTTT.

This clone was observed a handful of times. The junction and the germline gene differ at one end; a read error may be behind it. This chain links TRBV7-7 with TRBJ2-2; possible D gene TRBD1, 5 bases. The germline V gene has CDR1 SSHAT and CDR2 FNYEAQ (reference sequence). The CDR3 runs 16 residues. CDR3 DNA sequence: TGTGCTAGCAGCTTAGGGGCAGGGAAGAACACCGGGGAGCTGTTTTTT. Amino acids: CASSLGAGKNTGELFF. Drawing the rest from reference TRBV7-7 and TRBJ2-2, the complete variable domain is GAGVSQSPRYKVTKRGQDVTLRCDPISSHATLYWYQQALGQGPEFLTYFNYEAQPDKSGLPSDRFSAERPEGSISTLTIQRTEQRDSAMYRCASSLGAGKNTGELFFGEGSRLTVL.

The CDR3 protein is CASSFSGGSYEQYF. CDR3 in DNA: TGTGCCAGCAGCTTCAGCGGGGGATCCTACGAGCAGTACTTC. The chain combines TRBV5-4 with TRBJ2-7, with TRBD2 matching over 8 bases. Germline V gene lookup returns CDR1 SGHNT and CDR2 YYREEE (reference sequence). V dropped 2 bases and J dropped 1; count of bases not matched to a gene: 2. CDR3 length: 14 amino acids.

This chain uses TRBV4-2 with TRBJ1-1; possibly TRBD1 for D (6 bases). Germline assignment: CDR1 LGHNA and CDR2 YNFKEQ. V gave up 3 bases and J gave up 0 bases, with 17 bases separating them. The CDR3 spans 17 residues. As DNA, the CDR3 is TGTGCCAGCAGCCAGCACAGGGACCTGGGGGTGAACACTGAAGCTTTCTTT. This translates into CASSQHRDLGVNTEAFF.

The V gene is TRBV5-1, the J gene TRBJ1-5, with D perhaps matching TRBD1 (5 bases). CDR1 SGHRS and CDR2 YFSETQ come from the germline V gene. The CDR3 is 14 amino acids. Between the trimmed V and J ends, which lost 0 bases and 6 bases, there was a span of 10 bases. This chain's CDR3 is CASSLAGFGQPQHF. The CDR3 coding sequence is TGCGCCAGCAGCTTGGCAGGGTTTGGTCAGCCCCAGCATTTT.

In this sample, this clone turned up a few times. The genes are TRBV25-1 and TRBJ2-6, with TRBD1 matching over 7 bases. V was clipped by 7 bases and J by 0 bases; unmatched bases: 3. Germline CDR1 MGHDK, CDR2 SYGVNS. The CDR3 sequence is 15 residues long. This CDR3 reads CASTGQTSGANVLTF. In DNA form, the CDR3 reads TGTGCCAGCACGGGACAGACCTCTGGGGCCAACGTCCTGACTTTC. The full variable domain, its missing parts supplied by reference TRBV25-1 and TRBJ2-6, is EADIYQTPRYLVIGTGKKITLECSQTMGHDKMYWYQQDPGMELHLIHYSYGVNSTEKGDLSSESTVSRIRTEHFPLTLESARPSHTSQYLCASTGQTSGANVLTFGAGSRLTVL.

The table lists this clone with a few counts. J is TRBJ1-1 and V is TRBV19, with 7 bases lining up with TRBD1. The CDR3 extends over 15 amino acids. Unmatched junction bases numbered 4, after V lost 3 bases and J lost 0 bases. The germline CDR1 and CDR2 sequences are LNHDA and SQIVND (reference sequence). The CDR3 reads CASSMGQSMNTEAFF. The CDR3 DNA sequence: TGTGCCAGTAGTATGGGACAGAGCATGAACACTGAAGCTTTCTTT.

This clone has just a few counts. CDR3 protein: CASSGWTSGGPYEQYF. The CDR3 DNA reads as TGTGCCAGCAGCGGATGGACTAGCGGGGGACCCTACGAGCAGTACTTC. The chain is built from TRBV9 and TRBJ2-7; 13 bases line up with TRBD2. This CDR3 contains 16 residues. V lost 3 bases, J lost 2 bases, and 5 bases stayed unmatched. Germline assignment: CDR1 SGDLS and CDR2 YYNGEE.

This clone was detected only a few times. The chain has TRBV16 and TRBJ1-5; D remains unclear. V was trimmed by 3 bases and J by 7 bases, leaving 10 bases between them. The germline gives CDR1 KGHSY, CDR2 FQNENV. There are 13 residues in the CDR3. The CDR3 region has the DNA TGTGCCAGCAGCCACTTGGAGGGCCAGCCCCAGCATTTT. Translation gives CASSHLEGQPQHF.

This clone was seen more than once but under ten times. The V gene is TRBV11-2, the J gene TRBJ2-6; maybe TRBD1 (6 bases). The germline gives CDR1 SGHAT, CDR2 FQNNGV. This CDR3 contains 18 residues. The ends were cut back, 4 bases at V and 0 bases at J, with 16 bases in the middle. Here the CDR3 reads CASSSDRDTYSGANVLTF. CDR3 nucleotides: TGTGCCAGCAGCTCGGACCGGGACACCTACTCTGGGGCCAACGTCCTGACTTTC. The whole variable domain, filled in from reference TRBV11-2 and TRBJ2-6, reads EAGVAQSPRYKIIEKRQSVAFWCNPISGHATLYWYQQILGQGPKLLIQFQNNGVVDDSQLPKDRFSAERLKGVDSTLKIQPAKLEDSAVYLCASSSDRDTYSGANVLTFGAGSRLTVL.

This clone was observed a few times. The chain links TRBV27 to TRBJ1-1; D call uncertain. Germline values: CDR1 MNHEY, CDR2 SMNVEV (reference sequence). V shed 10 bases and J shed 1 base, with 7 bases lying between them. The CDR3 consists of 11 residues. The DNA of the CDR3 is TGTGCCACGGAGGGGAACACTGAAGCTTTCTTT. Amino acid sequence: CATEGNTEAFF.